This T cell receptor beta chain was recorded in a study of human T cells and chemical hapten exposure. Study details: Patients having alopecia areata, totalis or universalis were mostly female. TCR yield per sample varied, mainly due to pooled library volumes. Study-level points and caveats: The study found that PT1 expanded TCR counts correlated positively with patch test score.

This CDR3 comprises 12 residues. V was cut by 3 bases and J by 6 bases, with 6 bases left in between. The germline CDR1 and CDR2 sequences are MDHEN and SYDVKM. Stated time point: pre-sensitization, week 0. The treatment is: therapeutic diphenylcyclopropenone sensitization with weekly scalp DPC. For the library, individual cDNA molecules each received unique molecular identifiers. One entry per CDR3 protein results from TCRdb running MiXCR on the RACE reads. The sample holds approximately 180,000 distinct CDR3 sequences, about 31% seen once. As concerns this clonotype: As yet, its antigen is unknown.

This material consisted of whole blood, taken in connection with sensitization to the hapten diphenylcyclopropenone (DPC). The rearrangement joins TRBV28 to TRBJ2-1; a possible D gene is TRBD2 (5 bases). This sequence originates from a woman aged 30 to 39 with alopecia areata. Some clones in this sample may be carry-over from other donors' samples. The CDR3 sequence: CASSFGVNEQFF. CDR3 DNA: TGTGCCAGCAGTTTCGGGGTCAATGAGCAGTTCTTC.